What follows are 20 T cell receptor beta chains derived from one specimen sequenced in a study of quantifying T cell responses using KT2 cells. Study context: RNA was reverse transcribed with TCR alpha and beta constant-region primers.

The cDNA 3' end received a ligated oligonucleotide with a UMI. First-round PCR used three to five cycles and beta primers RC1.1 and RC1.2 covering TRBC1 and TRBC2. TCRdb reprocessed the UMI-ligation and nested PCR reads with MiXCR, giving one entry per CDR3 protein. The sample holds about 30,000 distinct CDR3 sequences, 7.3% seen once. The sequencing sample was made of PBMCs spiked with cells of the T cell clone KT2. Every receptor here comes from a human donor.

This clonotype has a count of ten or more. The DNA for the CDR3 is TGTGCCAGCGTCTCCCGGGATGATAGAAACACCATATATTTT. Encoded protein: CASVSRDDRNTIYF. The chain combines TRBV25-1 with TRBJ1-3; no clear D. Looked up from germline, CDR1 is MGHDK and CDR2 is SYGVNS. V lost 8 bases, J lost 5 bases, and 16 bases lay in between. The CDR3 runs to 14 residues.

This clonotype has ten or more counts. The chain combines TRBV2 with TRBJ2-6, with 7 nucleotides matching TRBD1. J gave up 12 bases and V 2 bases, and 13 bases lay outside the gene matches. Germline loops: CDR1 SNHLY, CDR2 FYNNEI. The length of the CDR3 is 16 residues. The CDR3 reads CASSESDRASSVVLTF. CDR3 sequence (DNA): TGTGCCAGCAGTGAATCCGACAGGGCCTCTTCTGTCGTCCTGACTTTC.

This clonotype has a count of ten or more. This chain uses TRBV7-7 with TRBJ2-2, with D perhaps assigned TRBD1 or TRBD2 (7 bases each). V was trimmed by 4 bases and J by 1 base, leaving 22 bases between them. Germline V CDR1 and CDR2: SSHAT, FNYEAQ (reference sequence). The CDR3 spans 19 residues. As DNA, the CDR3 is TGTGCCAGCAGCTCACTTCCGGGACAGCGGGATCTGAACACCGGGGAGCTGTTTTTT. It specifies CASSSLPGQRDLNTGELFF.

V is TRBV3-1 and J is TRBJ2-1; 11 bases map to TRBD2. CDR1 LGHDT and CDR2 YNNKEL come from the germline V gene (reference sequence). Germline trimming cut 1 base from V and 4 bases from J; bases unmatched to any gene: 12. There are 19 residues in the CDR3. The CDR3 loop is CASSQGLAGTVLQYNEQFF. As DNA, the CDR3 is TGTGCCAGCAGCCAAGGACTAGCGGGGACTGTACTTCAATACAATGAGCAGTTCTTC.

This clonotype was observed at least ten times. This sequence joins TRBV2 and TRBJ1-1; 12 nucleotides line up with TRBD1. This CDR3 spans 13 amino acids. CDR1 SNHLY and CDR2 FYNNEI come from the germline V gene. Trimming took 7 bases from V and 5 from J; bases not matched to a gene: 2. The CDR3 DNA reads TGTGCCAGCACGGGACAGGGGGCTACTGAAGCTTTCTTT. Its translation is CASTGQGATEAFF.

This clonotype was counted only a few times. CDR3 coding DNA: TGTGCCAGCAGCCAAGATATAGGACTGTCTGAAGCTTTCTTT. Its protein is CASSQDIGLSEAFF. The chain uses TRBV14 and TRBJ1-1; D is unclear. CDR3 length: 14 residues. V lost 0 bases and J lost 6, with 11 bases in between. Looked up from germline, CDR1 is SGHDN and CDR2 is FVKESK.

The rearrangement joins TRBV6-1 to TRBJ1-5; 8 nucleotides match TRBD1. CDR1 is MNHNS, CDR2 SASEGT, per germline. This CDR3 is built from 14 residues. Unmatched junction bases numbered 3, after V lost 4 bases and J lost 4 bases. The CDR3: CASSARTGNQPQHF. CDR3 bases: TGTGCCAGCAGTGCTCGGACAGGGAATCAGCCCCAGCATTTT.

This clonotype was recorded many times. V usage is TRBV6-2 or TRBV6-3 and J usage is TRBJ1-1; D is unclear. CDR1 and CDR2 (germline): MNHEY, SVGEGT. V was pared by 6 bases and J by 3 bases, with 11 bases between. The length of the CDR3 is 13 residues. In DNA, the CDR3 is TGTGCCAGCAGACTAACACGGGACACTGAAGCTTTCTTT. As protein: CASRLTRDTEAFF.

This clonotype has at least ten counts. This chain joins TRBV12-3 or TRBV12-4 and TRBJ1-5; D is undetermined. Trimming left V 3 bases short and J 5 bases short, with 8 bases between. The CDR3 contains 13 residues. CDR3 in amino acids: CASSFQQDQPQHF. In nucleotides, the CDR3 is TGTGCCAGCAGTTTCCAGCAGGATCAGCCCCAGCATTTT.

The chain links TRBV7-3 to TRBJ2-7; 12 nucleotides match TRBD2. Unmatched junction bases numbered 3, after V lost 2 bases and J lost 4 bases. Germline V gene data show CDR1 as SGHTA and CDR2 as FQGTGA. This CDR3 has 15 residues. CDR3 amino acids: CASSLSSGGAYEQYF. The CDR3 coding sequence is TGTGCCAGCAGCTTATCTAGCGGGGGGGCTTACGAGCAGTACTTC.

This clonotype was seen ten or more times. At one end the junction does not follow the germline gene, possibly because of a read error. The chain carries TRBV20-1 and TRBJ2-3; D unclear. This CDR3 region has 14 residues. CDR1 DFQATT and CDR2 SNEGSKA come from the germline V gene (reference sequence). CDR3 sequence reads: CSASFSLSTVTQYF. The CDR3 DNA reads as TGCAGTGCTAGTTTCTCCTTGAGCACAGTTACGCAGTATTTT.

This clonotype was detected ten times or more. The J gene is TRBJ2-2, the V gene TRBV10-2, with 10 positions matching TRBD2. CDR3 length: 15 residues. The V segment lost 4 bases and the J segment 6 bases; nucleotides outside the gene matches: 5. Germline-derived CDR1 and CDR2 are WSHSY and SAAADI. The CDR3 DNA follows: TGCGCCAGCAGTGCCCTAGCGGGAGTCTCCGGGGAGCTGTTTTTT. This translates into CASSALAGVSGELFF.

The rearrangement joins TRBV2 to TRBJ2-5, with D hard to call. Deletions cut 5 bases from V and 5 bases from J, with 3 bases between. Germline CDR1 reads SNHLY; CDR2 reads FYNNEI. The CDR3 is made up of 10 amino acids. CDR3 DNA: TGTGCCAGCAGTTGGGAGACCCAGTACTTC. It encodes CASSWETQYF. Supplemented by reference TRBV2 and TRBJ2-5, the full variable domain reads EPEVTQTPSHQVTQMGQEVILRCVPISNHLYFYWYRQILGQKVEFLVSFYNNEISEKSEIFDDQFSVERPDGSNFTLKIRSTKLEDSAMYFCASSWETQYFGPGTRLLVL.

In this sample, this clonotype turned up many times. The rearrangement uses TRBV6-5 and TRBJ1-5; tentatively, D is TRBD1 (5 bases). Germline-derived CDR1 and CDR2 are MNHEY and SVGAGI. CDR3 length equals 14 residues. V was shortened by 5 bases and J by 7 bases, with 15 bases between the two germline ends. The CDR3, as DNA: TGTGCCAGCAGTCTTGGCTCTGGGGGACAGCCCCAGCATTTT. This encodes CASSLGSGGQPQHF.

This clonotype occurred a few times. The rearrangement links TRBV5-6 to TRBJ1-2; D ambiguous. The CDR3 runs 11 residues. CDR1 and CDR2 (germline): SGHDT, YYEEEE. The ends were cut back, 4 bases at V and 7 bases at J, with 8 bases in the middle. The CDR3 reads CASSIRAGYTF. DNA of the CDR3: TGTGCCAGCAGCATACGGGCTGGCTACACCTTC.

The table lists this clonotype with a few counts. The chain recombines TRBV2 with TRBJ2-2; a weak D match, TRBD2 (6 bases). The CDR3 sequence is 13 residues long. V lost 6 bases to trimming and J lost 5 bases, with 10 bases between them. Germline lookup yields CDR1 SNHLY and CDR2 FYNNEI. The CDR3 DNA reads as TGTGCCAGCAGAGTGAGCGGGACCGGGGAGCTGTTTTTT. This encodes CASRVSGTGELFF.

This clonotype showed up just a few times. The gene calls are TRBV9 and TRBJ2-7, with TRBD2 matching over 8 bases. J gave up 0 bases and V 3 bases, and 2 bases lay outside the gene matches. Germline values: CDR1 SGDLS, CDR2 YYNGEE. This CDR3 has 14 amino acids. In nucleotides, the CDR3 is TGTGCCAGCAGCGGAGGGACTAGCTCCTACGAGCAGTACTTC. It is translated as CASSGGTSSYEQYF.

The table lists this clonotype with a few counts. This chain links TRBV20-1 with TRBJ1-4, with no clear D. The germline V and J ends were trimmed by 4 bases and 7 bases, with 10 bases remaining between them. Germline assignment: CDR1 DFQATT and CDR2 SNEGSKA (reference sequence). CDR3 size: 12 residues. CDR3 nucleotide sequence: TGCAGTGCTACCTCCCCCGGTGAAAAACTGTTTTTT. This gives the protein CSATSPGEKLFF.

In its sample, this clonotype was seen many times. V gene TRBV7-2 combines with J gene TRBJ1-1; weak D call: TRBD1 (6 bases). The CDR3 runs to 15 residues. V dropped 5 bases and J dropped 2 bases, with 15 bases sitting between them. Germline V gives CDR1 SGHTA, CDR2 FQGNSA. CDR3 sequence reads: CASSRSGTHNTEAFF. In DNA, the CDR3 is TGTGCCAGCAGCCGAAGTGGGACACATAACACTGAAGCTTTCTTT.

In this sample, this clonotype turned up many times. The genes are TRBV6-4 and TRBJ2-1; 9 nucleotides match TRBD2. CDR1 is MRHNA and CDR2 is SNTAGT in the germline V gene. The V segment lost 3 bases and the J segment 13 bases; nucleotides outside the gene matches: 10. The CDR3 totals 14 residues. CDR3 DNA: TGTGCCAGCAGTGAGGAGGGGCTAGCGGGATACCAGTTCTTC. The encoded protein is CASSEEGLAGYQFF.